This is a list of T cell receptor beta chains from one sample in a study of blood T cells in healthy people across ages. TCRdb fed the 5' RACE reads into MiXCR, producing one record per CDR3 protein. Of about a million distinct CDR3 sequences in the sample, around two fifths were seen once. The sequenced sample consisted of blood. These receptors were taken from a man between 18 and 35 years old in good health. CDR3s leave out the opening cysteine and the closing phenylalanine or tryptophan. Each record gives: V gene, CDR3 protein.

TRBV29-1,SVDGDAGNEQF
TRBV12-3/TRBV12-4,ASRPRGDYDYGYT
TRBV6-2/TRBV6-3,ASSFSGTWGNQPQH
TRBV6-5,ASSRGTSEAF
TRBV20-1,SARDFTDTQY
TRBV2,ASSKLQGDEQY
TRBV6-6,ASSYGQNTDTQY
TRBV20-1,STTVGTGQLNTEAF
TRBV20-1,SASRVGSTYEQY
TRBV11-2,ASSFGITDTQY
TRBV7-2,ASSLANLAGSATGELF
TRBV20-1,SARNRVRTDTQY
TRBV6-5,ASSYSTLHGEKY
TRBV29-1,SVSWGSGELF
TRBV7-2,ASSVVGTIYGYT
TRBV2,ASTPDRETYNSPLH
TRBV15,ATSLSPGQGPYNEQF
TRBV28,ASRKHEGYQPQH
TRBV12-3/TRBV12-4,ASSLVWGTQY
TRBV24-1,ATSESTSHEQF
TRBV7-2,ASSLEDSGYEQY
TRBV7-2,ASSAEGSTNQPQH